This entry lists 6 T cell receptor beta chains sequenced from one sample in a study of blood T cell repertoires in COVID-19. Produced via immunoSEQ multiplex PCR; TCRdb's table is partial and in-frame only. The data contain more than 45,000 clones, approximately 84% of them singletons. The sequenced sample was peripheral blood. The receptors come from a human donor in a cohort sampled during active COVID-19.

The CDR3 bases are TGTGCCAGCAGTTACTCCCGGGGAGGGTCTGGTTCACCCCTCCACTTT. Amino acid sequence: CASSYSRGGSGSPLHF. The chain has TRBV6-5 and TRBJ1-6, with D uncertain. Deletions cut 0 bases from V and 9 bases from J, with 15 bases between. Germline V CDR1 and CDR2: MNHEY, SVGAGI. The CDR3 extends over 16 amino acids.

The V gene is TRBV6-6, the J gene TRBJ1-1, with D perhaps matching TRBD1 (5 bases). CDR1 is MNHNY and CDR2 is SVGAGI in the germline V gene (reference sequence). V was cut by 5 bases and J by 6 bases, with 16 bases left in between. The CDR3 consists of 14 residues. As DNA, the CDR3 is TGTGCCAGCAGTCGTGGGGGGTTTTATGCTGAAGCTTTCTTT. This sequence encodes CASSRGGFYAEAFF.

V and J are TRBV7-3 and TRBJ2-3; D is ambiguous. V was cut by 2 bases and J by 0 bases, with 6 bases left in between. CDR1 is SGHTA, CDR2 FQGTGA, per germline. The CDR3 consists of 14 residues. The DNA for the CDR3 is TGTGCCAGCAGCTTATCTCTCAGCACAGATACGCAGTATTTT. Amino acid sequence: CASSLSLSTDTQYF.

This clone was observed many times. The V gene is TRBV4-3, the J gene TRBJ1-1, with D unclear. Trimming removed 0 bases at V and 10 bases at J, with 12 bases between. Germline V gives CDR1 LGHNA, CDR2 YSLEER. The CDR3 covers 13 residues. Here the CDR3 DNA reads TGCGCCAGCAGCCAAGAACTGGTCCGCGGAGCTTTCTTT. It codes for CASSQELVRGAFF.

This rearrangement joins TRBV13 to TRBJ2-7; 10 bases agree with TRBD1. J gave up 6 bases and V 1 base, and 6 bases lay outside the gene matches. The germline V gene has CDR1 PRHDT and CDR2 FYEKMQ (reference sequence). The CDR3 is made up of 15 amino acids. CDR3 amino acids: CASSLARQGAGEQYF. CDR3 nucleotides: TGTGCCAGCAGCTTAGCCAGACAGGGGGCGGGCGAGCAGTACTTC.

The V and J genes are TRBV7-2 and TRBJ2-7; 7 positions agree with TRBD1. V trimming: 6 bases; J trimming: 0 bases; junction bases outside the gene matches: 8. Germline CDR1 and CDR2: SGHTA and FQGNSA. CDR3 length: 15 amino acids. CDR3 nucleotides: TGTGCCAGCAGACAGTGGACAGGTTACTCCTACGAGCAGTACTTC. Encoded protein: CASRQWTGYSYEQYF.